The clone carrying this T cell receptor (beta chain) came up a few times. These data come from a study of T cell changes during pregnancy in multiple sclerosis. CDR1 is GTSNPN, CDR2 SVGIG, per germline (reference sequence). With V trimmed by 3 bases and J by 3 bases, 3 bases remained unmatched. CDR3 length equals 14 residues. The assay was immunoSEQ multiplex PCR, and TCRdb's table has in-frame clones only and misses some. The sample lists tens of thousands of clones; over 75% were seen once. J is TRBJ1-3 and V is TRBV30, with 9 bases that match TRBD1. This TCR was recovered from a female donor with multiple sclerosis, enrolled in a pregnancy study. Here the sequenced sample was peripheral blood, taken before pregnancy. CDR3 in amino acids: CAWRTGGLGNTIYF. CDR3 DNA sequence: TGTGCCTGGAGGACAGGGGGTCTTGGAAACACCATATATTTT. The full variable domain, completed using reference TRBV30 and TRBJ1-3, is SQTIHQWPATLVQPVGSPLSLECTVEGTSNPNLYWYRQAAGRGLQLLFYSVGIGQISSEVPQNLSASRPQDRQFILSSKKLLLSDSGFYLCAWRTGGLGNTIYFGEGSWLTVV.